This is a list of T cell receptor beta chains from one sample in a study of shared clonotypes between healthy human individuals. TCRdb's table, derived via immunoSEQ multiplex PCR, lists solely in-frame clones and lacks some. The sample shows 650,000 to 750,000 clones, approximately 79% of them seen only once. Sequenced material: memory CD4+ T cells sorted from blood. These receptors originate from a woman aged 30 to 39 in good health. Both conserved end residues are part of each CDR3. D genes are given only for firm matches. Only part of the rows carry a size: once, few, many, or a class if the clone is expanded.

cdr3_aa: CASSYGTTGYTF
cdr3_nt: TGTGCCAGCAGTTACGGTACTACAGGCTACACCTTC
clone_size: NA
j_call: TRBJ1-2
v_call: TRBV6-5
d_call: NA

cdr3_aa: CASSAHRQGANYGYTF
cdr3_nt: TGTGCCAGCAGCGCACACCGACAGGGAGCTAACTATGGCTACACCTTC
clone_size: NA
j_call: TRBJ1-2
v_call: TRBV7-9
d_call: TRBD1

cdr3_aa: CASSPSPGDKAYF
cdr3_nt: TGTGCCAGCAGCCCAAGCCCGGGCGATAAAGCGTACTTT
clone_size: NA
j_call: TRBJ1-1
v_call: TRBV11-2
d_call: NA

cdr3_aa: CASSRLEGAGEQYF
cdr3_nt: TGCGCCAGCAGTCGTTTGGAGGGCGCGGGTGAGCAGTACTTC
clone_size: NA
j_call: TRBJ2-7
v_call: TRBV5-1
d_call: NA

cdr3_aa: CASSKALGEWKRSQPQHF
cdr3_nt: TGTGCCAGCAGCAAAGCGCTGGGGGAGTGGAAAAGAAGTCAGCCCCAGCATTTT
clone_size: NA
j_call: TRBJ1-5
v_call: TRBV21-1
d_call: NA

cdr3_aa: CASSLTENSPLHF
cdr3_nt: TGTGCCAGCAGCTTGACAGAGAATTCACCCCTCCACTTT
clone_size: NA
j_call: TRBJ1-6
v_call: TRBV5-6
d_call: NA

cdr3_aa: CSGGVVGGTDTQYF
cdr3_nt: TGCAGCGGGGGGGTTGTCGGTGGCACAGATACGCAGTATTTT
clone_size: NA
j_call: TRBJ2-3
v_call: TRBV29-1
d_call: NA

cdr3_aa: CASSRRTSGTSYEQYF
cdr3_nt: TGTGCCAGCAGTCGTCGGACTAGCGGGACCTCCTACGAGCAGTACTTC
clone_size: NA
j_call: TRBJ2-7
v_call: TRBV5-4
d_call: TRBD2

cdr3_aa: CASSDGTGGTGELFF
cdr3_nt: TGTGCCAGCAGTGACGGGACAGGAGGCACCGGGGAGCTGTTTTTT
clone_size: many
j_call: TRBJ2-2
v_call: TRBV2
d_call: TRBD1

cdr3_aa: CASSIVTGKSYGYTF
cdr3_nt: TGTGCCAGTAGTATAGTCACAGGGAAGAGCTATGGCTACACCTTC
clone_size: few
j_call: TRBJ1-2
v_call: TRBV19
d_call: NA

cdr3_aa: CASLASGPLTDTQYF
cdr3_nt: TGTGCCAGCTTAGCGAGCGGACCCCTCACAGATACGCAGTATTTT
clone_size: NA
j_call: TRBJ2-3
v_call: TRBV28
d_call: NA

cdr3_aa: CASSESTLPYNEQFF
cdr3_nt: TGCGCCAGCAGTGAGTCGACTCTCCCCTACAATGAGCAGTTCTTC
clone_size: NA
j_call: TRBJ2-1
v_call: TRBV10-2
d_call: NA

cdr3_aa: CASSATAGGSYEQYF
cdr3_nt: TGCGCCAGCAGTGCCACGGCGGGGGGGAGCTACGAGCAGTACTTC
clone_size: NA
j_call: TRBJ2-7
v_call: TRBV10-1
d_call: TRBD2

cdr3_aa: CASSKGQGVQPQHF
cdr3_nt: TGTGCCAGCAGCAAAGGACAGGGGGTTCAGCCCCAGCATTTT
clone_size: NA
j_call: TRBJ1-5
v_call: TRBV7-8
d_call: TRBD1

cdr3_aa: CARGQDLRTQYF
cdr3_nt: TGTGCCAGGGGACAGGACCTCCGGACCCAGTACTTC
clone_size: NA
j_call: TRBJ2-5
v_call: TRBV2
d_call: TRBD1

cdr3_aa: CASSYSSGSSGYTF
cdr3_nt: TGTGCCAGCAGTTACTCGAGCGGGAGTTCTGGCTACACCTTC
clone_size: once
j_call: TRBJ1-2
v_call: TRBV6-5
d_call: NA

cdr3_aa: CASTGTAGNTIYF
cdr3_nt: TGCGCCAGCACAGGGACAGCTGGAAACACCATATATTTT
clone_size: NA
j_call: TRBJ1-3
v_call: TRBV5-1
d_call: TRBD1

cdr3_aa: CASSRTGSVRNTEAFF
cdr3_nt: TGTGCCAGCAGTAGGACAGGCTCGGTCCGGAACACTGAAGCTTTCTTT
clone_size: NA
j_call: TRBJ1-1
v_call: TRBV27
d_call: TRBD1

cdr3_aa: CASIAGENEQYF
cdr3_nt: TGTGCCAGCATAGCGGGAGAGAACGAGCAGTACTTC
clone_size: NA
j_call: TRBJ2-7
v_call: TRBV28
d_call: TRBD2

cdr3_aa: CASSTGTGVEGNEQFF
cdr3_nt: TGTGCCAGTAGTACCGGGACAGGGGTAGAGGGGAATGAGCAGTTCTTC
clone_size: NA
j_call: TRBJ2-1
v_call: TRBV19
d_call: TRBD1

cdr3_aa: CASSLEGGGTDTQYF
cdr3_nt: TGTGCCAGCAGCTTGGAGGGCGGTGGCACAGATACGCAGTATTTT
clone_size: NA
j_call: TRBJ2-3
v_call: TRBV7-2
d_call: NA

cdr3_aa: CASSMPPEDQPQHF
cdr3_nt: TGTGCCAGTAGTATGCCACCGGAGGATCAGCCCCAGCATTTT
clone_size: NA
j_call: TRBJ1-5
v_call: TRBV19
d_call: NA

cdr3_aa: CASSLQRDSYEQYF
cdr3_nt: TGTGCCAGCAGCTTGCAACGGGACTCCTACGAGCAGTACTTC
clone_size: many
j_call: TRBJ2-7
v_call: TRBV7-6
d_call: NA

cdr3_aa: CASKGGANNEKLFF
cdr3_nt: TGTGCCAGCAAGGGCGGGGCGAATAATGAAAAACTGTTTTTT
clone_size: NA
j_call: TRBJ1-4
v_call: TRBV2
d_call: NA

cdr3_aa: CASSLAVRGLVAHEQYF
cdr3_nt: TGTGCCAGCAGCTTAGCCGTGCGGGGGCTTGTAGCCCACGAGCAGTACTTC
clone_size: NA
j_call: TRBJ2-7
v_call: TRBV7-6
d_call: NA

cdr3_aa: CASSADPTGEQNTEAFF
cdr3_nt: TGTGCCAGCAGTGCCGATCCGACAGGGGAGCAGAACACTGAAGCTTTCTTT
clone_size: NA
j_call: TRBJ1-1
v_call: TRBV2
d_call: TRBD1